Below are 7 T cell receptor beta chains sequenced from a single sample in a study of CD8 T cells in Susac syndrome (dated by TCRdb to about 2019). The method behind the library was the immunoSEQ multiplex PCR assay. RNA was extracted using the RNeasy kit, and about 0.45 to 1 microgram was reverse transcribed with random hexamers. The public reads were reanalyzed by TCRdb: fastp trimming at Q25, MiXCR alignment, in-frame beta chains only. Rows with one shared CDR3 protein collapse into an entry with the most common genes and DNA. The sample table shows about 430,000 distinct CDR3 sequences, and roughly 85% are seen once. The top ten constitute under 0.15% of the sample. Material: CD8+ T cells from PBMCs. The receptors stem from a human donor with multiple sclerosis.

This chain uses TRBV19 with TRBJ2-5; D may be TRBD2 (8 bases). Germline CDR1 is LNHDA and CDR2 is SQIVND (reference sequence). V gave up 7 bases and J gave up 1 base, with 19 bases separating them. The CDR3 runs to 16 residues. The CDR3 loop reads CASTSTGGGIQETQYF. In DNA form, the CDR3 reads TGTGCCAGTACCTCAACGGGAGGGGGCATCCAAGAGACCCAGTACTTC.

The rearrangement uses TRBV7-8 and TRBJ2-3; 10 nucleotides line up with TRBD2. With V trimmed by 1 base and J by 6 bases, 7 bases remained unmatched. Germline loops: CDR1 SGHVS, CDR2 FQNEAQ. The CDR3 is 16 amino acids. Written as DNA, the CDR3 is TGTGCCAGCAGCTTAGAATTAGCGGGGGGACGTGATACGCAGTATTTT. This sequence encodes CASSLELAGGRDTQYF. The full variable domain, its missing parts supplied by reference TRBV7-8 and TRBJ2-3, is GAGVSQSPRYKVAKRGQDVALRCDPISGHVSLFWYQQALGQGPEFLTYFQNEAQLDKSGLPSDRFFAERPEGSVSTLKIQRTQQEDSAVYLCASSLELAGGRDTQYFGPGTRLTVL.

This clonotype has more than one count but fewer than ten. The CDR3 nucleotides read TGTGCCAGCAGCGCAGCACAGGGCATGAACACTGAAGCTTTCTTT. This gives the protein CASSAAQGMNTEAFF. V and J are TRBV4-2 and TRBJ1-1; possible D gene TRBD1, 6 bases. In germline, CDR1 is LGHNA, CDR2 YNFKEQ. Trimming took off 5 bases at V and 0 bases at J, with 13 bases between the two ends. The CDR3 loop spans 15 amino acids.

The rearrangement uses TRBV19 and TRBJ2-1, with 9 bases matching TRBD1. The CDR3 is made up of 16 amino acids. The germline V gene has CDR1 LNHDA and CDR2 SQIVND (reference sequence). V lost 4 bases and J lost 6; bases outside the gene matches: 10. The CDR3 reads CASSNNRGQTPNEQFF. CDR3 nucleotide sequence: TGTGCCAGTAGTAACAACAGGGGGCAGACCCCCAATGAGCAGTTCTTC.

This CDR3 is CASRGDRESTDTQYF. Here the CDR3 DNA reads TGCGCCAGCAGGGGGGACAGGGAAAGCACAGATACGCAGTATTTT. The chain links TRBV10-2 to TRBJ2-3, with 9 bases identical to TRBD1. From germline, CDR1 is WSHSY and CDR2 SAAADI. The J segment lost 0 bases and the V segment lost 6 bases, leaving 4 bases of the junction unmatched. The CDR3 covers 15 residues.

The V and J genes are TRBV9 and TRBJ2-1; D is unresolved. Germline CDR1 is SGDLS and CDR2 is YYNGEE. V was trimmed by 4 bases and J by 2 bases, leaving 16 bases between them. The CDR3 is 16 residues long. The CDR3 DNA reads TGTGCCAGCAGCTCTCTTTCCGTGGGTGCCTACAATGAGCAGTTCTTC. Translating gives CASSSLSVGAYNEQFF.

J is TRBJ1-1 and V is TRBV19, with D unclear. With 3 bases removed from V and 1 base from J, the gap between germline ends came to 9 bases. The germline V gene encodes CDR1 LNHDA and CDR2 SQIVND (reference sequence). The CDR3 spans 14 residues. In DNA form, the CDR3 reads TGTGCCAGTAGTATGGGCGGGAAGAACACTGAAGCTTTCTTT. It codes for CASSMGGKNTEAFF. Based on the CDR3 plus reference TRBV19 and TRBJ1-1, the full variable domain is DGGITQSPKYLFRKEGQNVTLSCEQNLNHDAMYWYRQDPGQGLRLIYYSQIVNDFQKGDIAEGYSVSREKKESFPLTVTSAQKNPTAFYLCASSMGGKNTEAFFGQGTRLTVV.